This T cell receptor beta chain was profiled in a study of T cell clonotyping in hematopoietic cell transplantation (dated by TCRdb to 2020 to 2023). In the study overall: A total of 135 blood samples were collected in the study from 30 to 45 consecutive transplant recipients and their related donors. Patient recruitment ran from late 2015 to January 2017, and follow-up continued until late 2020 or death.

The CDR1 and CDR2 encoded by the germline V gene are SGHRS and YFSETQ. The germline V end is reduced by 0 bases and the J end by 2 bases; junction bases left unmatched: 4. The CDR3 contains 16 residues, cysteine and phenylalanine counted. The DNA shown is the 48-base CDR3, in frame from base 1. The immunoSEQ assay, a bias-controlled multiplex PCR using V- and J-specific primers, was used to amplify TCR beta CDR3 regions from genomic DNA. A second PCR step added a proprietary barcode and Illumina adapter sequences to the CDR3 amplicons. CDR3 libraries were sequenced on an Illumina MiSeq instrument. Per the source publication's procedure: immunoSEQ Analyzer 3.0 was used for export and quality control, with R Bioconductor and Immunarch used for downstream analyses. Only productive rearrangements within the normalized downsampled data set were used in the calculation of repertoire metrics. Pathologically expanded clonotypes were defined as those larger than 5 templates in the normalized cohort. The Inverse Simpson Index served as the measure of repertoire diversity. To capture all clonotypes, CMV-specificity analyses were performed on the non-normalized data set. The immuneACCESS repertoire file appears here via TCRdb, limited to in-frame rearrangements. These files lack a portion of the clones; in checked studies, under half of the deficit traces to unresolved V genes, and the cause of the others is not known. V and J calls and clone size come straight from that table; D and trimming were deduced from the DNA. The sample table contains around 7,500 clones; only one count was recorded for around nine tenths of them. The ten biggest clones cover roughly 4.2% of the sample.

General study outcomes and caveats: Just a small fraction of recipient repertoires overlapped with donor repertoires, and more than 95% appeared de novo at the given depth. Broader TCR repertoire diversity after transplant was predicted by Inverse Simpson Index values from donors and from recipients before transplant. A decrease in recipient TCR diversity was observed after transplant, and a progressive increase in pathologically expanded clonotypes was seen from day 30 to day 180. The sample size was limited, and because cells were not sorted, the contributions of CD4 and CD8 repertoires could not be separated.

In the case of this clone: Its cognate antigen has yet to be identified. No base quality information exists; no much larger clone differs at one position.

Explained via the paper, the time point label denotes: 180 days after allo-HCT. Blood from recipients was drawn about 28 days before transplant and again at days 30, 100 and 180 after transplant. Nuclei Lysis Solution was used to extract genomic DNA from fresh or cryopreserved unfractionated peripheral blood mononuclear cells. The source is a female patient aged 50 to 60 who had an allogeneic stem cell transplant from an unrelated donor, so the T cells may come from the graft donor. Some clones in this sample may be carry-over from other donors' samples. The sequencing here drew on PBMCs, taken 180 days after allogeneic stem cell transplant. The chain is made from TRBV5-1 and TRBJ1-5, with 8 junctional bases fitting TRBD1. Here is the DNA: TGCGCCAGCAGCTTGGGACCGGGACAGGGCAATCAGCCCCAGCATTTT. The translation is CASSLGPGQGNQPQHF.